This entry lists 32 T cell receptor beta chains sequenced from one sample in a study of siplizumab effects on memory and regulatory T cells. Generated by immunoSEQ multiplex PCR, the TCRdb table keeps only in-frame clones and is missing some. The table shows tens of thousands of clones, with 90% to 95% occurring only once. The material sequenced was CD8+ T cells sorted from blood. The receptors were sampled from a human donor in good health.

The V call is TRBV7-8, the J call TRBJ1-5, with D perhaps matching TRBD1 (5 bases). CDR1 and CDR2 from the germline V gene are SGHVS and FQNEAQ. The germline V and J ends were trimmed by 7 bases and 6 bases, with 25 bases remaining between them. The CDR3 loop spans 17 amino acids. The CDR3, as DNA: TGTGCCAGCAACTGGGAAAGTGGCAGGGATGGGGCTCAGCCCCAGCATTTT. Amino acid sequence: CASNWESGRDGAQPQHF.

The CDR3 protein is CASGGGMNTEAFF. The CDR3 DNA sequence: TGCGCCTCGGGTGGAGGGATGAACACTGAAGCTTTCTTT. The V call is TRBV4-1, the J call TRBJ1-1, with no clear D. V was clipped by 11 bases and J by 0 bases, with 13 bases between them. The germline V gene has CDR1 MGHRA and CDR2 YSYEKL. The CDR3 covers 13 residues.

The CDR3 DNA reads TGTGCCAGCAGCCCGGGACAAAATTACGAGCAGTACTTC. It is translated as CASSPGQNYEQYF. V is TRBV7-9 and J is TRBJ2-7; possibly TRBD1 for D (6 bases). V was clipped by 5 bases and J by 4 bases, with 12 bases between them. The CDR3 is 13 amino acids. CDR1 is SEHNR, CDR2 FQNEAQ, per germline (reference sequence).

In this sample, this clone turned up once. This sequence joins TRBV29-1 and TRBJ1-3; D is possibly TRBD1 (6 bases). This CDR3 comprises 16 residues. V was pared by 4 bases and J by 0 bases, with 16 bases between. Per germline, CDR1 SQVTM and CDR2 ANQGSEA. CDR3 sequence reads: CSVVDPGESSGNTIYF. In DNA, the CDR3 is TGCAGCGTTGTAGACCCAGGGGAGAGCTCTGGAAACACCATATATTTT.

The chain uses TRBV21-1 and TRBJ1-5; the table's D call TRBD1 went unverified against the DNA. TRBV21-1 represents a pseudogene. The CDR3 is 16 amino acids. DNA of the CDR3: TGTGCCAGCAGCAAAAGAGGACACGAAATCAATCAGCCCCAGCATTTT. Its translation is CASSKRGHEINQPQHF.

The chain employs TRBV4-2 and TRBJ2-5; no reliable D call. Per the germline V gene, CDR1 is LGHNA and CDR2 is YNFKEQ. The CDR3 consists of 13 residues. With 4 bases removed from V and 3 bases from J, the gap between germline ends came to 9 bases. CDR3 coding DNA: TGTGCCAGCAGCCGCTGGATTGAAGAGACCCAGTACTTC. It encodes CASSRWIEETQYF.

This chain connects TRBV27 to TRBJ2-2; D not certain. Trimming stripped 8 bases from V and 10 bases from J, with 8 bases between. CDR3 size: 10 residues. From germline, CDR1 is MNHEY and CDR2 SMNVEV (reference sequence). This CDR3 is CASSLVELFF. CDR3 DNA: TGTGCCAGCTCCCTGGTGGAGCTGTTTTTT.

The chain has TRBV19 and TRBJ2-5; D may be TRBD2 (6 bases). Germline V gives CDR1 LNHDA, CDR2 SQIVND (reference sequence). The V end was cut by 4 bases, the J end by 3 bases, with 18 bases between. The CDR3 extends over 16 amino acids. The CDR3 protein is CASSTPPGWGEETQYF. Here the CDR3 DNA reads TGTGCCAGTAGTACCCCCCCAGGGTGGGGGGAAGAGACCCAGTACTTC. The full variable domain, its missing parts supplied by reference TRBV19 and TRBJ2-5, is DGGITQSPKYLFRKEGQNVTLSCEQNLNHDAMYWYRQDPGQGLRLIYYSQIVNDFQKGDIAEGYSVSREKKESFPLTVTSAQKNPTAFYLCASSTPPGWGEETQYFGPGTRLLVL.

The chain couples TRBV9 to TRBJ1-1; 8 positions agree with TRBD1. The V and J ends lost 4 bases and 6 bases, in that order; junction bases with no gene match: 20. In germline, CDR1 is SGDLS, CDR2 YYNGEE. The CDR3 totals 18 residues. The CDR3 protein is CASSFPGGGVSPLAEAFF. The DNA of the CDR3 is TGTGCCAGCAGCTTTCCAGGGGGCGGAGTAAGTCCACTAGCTGAAGCTTTCTTT.

The chain employs TRBV25-1 and TRBJ2-3, with 8 bases matching TRBD2. V shed 5 bases, J shed 2 bases, and the junction held 6 bases outside the gene matches. This CDR3 has 15 residues. Germline-derived CDR1 and CDR2 are MGHDK and SYGVNS. CDR3 in amino acids: CASSSSSGSTDTQYF. The CDR3 nucleotides are TGTGCCAGCAGTAGCTCTAGCGGGTCCACAGATACGCAGTATTTT. The whole variable domain, filled in from reference TRBV25-1 and TRBJ2-3, reads EADIYQTPRYLVIGTGKKITLECSQTMGHDKMYWYQQDPGMELHLIHYSYGVNSTEKGDLSSESTVSRIRTEHFPLTLESARPSHTSQYLCASSSSSGSTDTQYFGPGTRLTVL.

The chain is built from TRBV6-5 and TRBJ2-1, with D perhaps matching TRBD2 (5 bases). The CDR3 extends over 13 amino acids. V lost 6 bases to trimming and J lost 5 bases, with 11 bases between them. The germline gives CDR1 MNHEY, CDR2 SVGAGI. The DNA for the CDR3 is TGTGCCAGCAGCCTCGGACTGAACAATGAGCAGTTCTTC. Translating it yields CASSLGLNNEQFF.

The chain has TRBV7-9 and TRBJ2-7; D gene ambiguous. V was pared by 2 bases and J by 1 base, with 15 bases between. The CDR3 sequence is 16 residues long. The germline V gene has CDR1 SEHNR and CDR2 FQNEAQ (reference sequence). The CDR3 is CASSLIIRVGSYEQYF. The CDR3 nucleotides read TGTGCCAGCAGCTTAATTATACGGGTAGGGTCCTACGAGCAGTACTTC.

The V gene is TRBV7-6, the J gene TRBJ1-4; the D gene is possibly TRBD1 (5 bases). The CDR3 has 15 residues. V lost 5 bases, J lost 0 bases, and 10 bases lay in between. Germline CDR1 reads SGHVS; CDR2 reads FNYEAQ. The CDR3 loop reads CASSPTVATNEKLFF. Here the CDR3 DNA reads TGTGCCAGCAGCCCGACAGTCGCAACTAATGAAAAACTGTTTTTT.

V gene TRBV5-6 combines with J gene TRBJ2-7; a possible D gene is TRBD2 (6 bases). This CDR3 region has 13 residues. Germline CDR1 is SGHDT and CDR2 is YYEEEE. Trimming shortened V by 2 bases and J by 6 bases, and 12 bases separated the two germline ends. The CDR3 nucleotides read TGTGCCAGCAGCTTAGGTCAGGGAGGCGAGCAGTACTTC. It is translated as CASSLGQGGEQYF.

The chain links TRBV2 to TRBJ2-5; D unclear. The V gene's germline CDR1 is SNHLY and CDR2 FYNNEI. V gave up 2 bases and J gave up 0 bases, with 19 bases separating them. There are 18 residues in the CDR3. CDR3 nucleotides: TGTGCCAGCAGTGAACTCTCGGGTCCCTCTCCGAACCAAGAGACCCAGTACTTC. Its translation is CASSELSGPSPNQETQYF.

The V and J genes are TRBV5-6 and TRBJ2-5; D is uncertain. This CDR3 is built from 14 residues. Germline V gives CDR1 SGHDT, CDR2 YYEEEE. V was clipped by 1 base and J by 2 bases, with 9 bases between them. The DNA for the CDR3 is TGTGCCAGCAGCTTGTTTGTTGGGCAAGAGACCCAGTACTTC. Encoded protein: CASSLFVGQETQYF.

This chain links TRBV2 with TRBJ2-3; no definite D call. The V end lost 1 base, the J end lost 0 bases, and 8 bases lay between the germline ends. Germline V gene sequence: CDR1 SNHLY, CDR2 FYNNEI. The CDR3 runs to 15 residues. The CDR3: CASSEGQFSTDTQYF. The CDR3 region has the DNA TGTGCCAGCAGTGAAGGTCAGTTCAGCACAGATACGCAGTATTTT.

This chain links TRBV13 with TRBJ1-2; tentative D call: TRBD1 (5 bases). Between the trimmed V and J ends, which lost 6 bases and 7 bases, there was a span of 18 bases. Germline loops: CDR1 PRHDT, CDR2 FYEKMQ (reference sequence). This CDR3 spans 14 amino acids. CDR3 coding DNA: TGTGCCAGCAGTAAAAGGGGAGAGCTTGGTGGCTACACCTTC. Translation gives CASSKRGELGGYTF.

This clone was observed a handful of times. The V gene is TRBV2, the J gene TRBJ2-3, with D hard to call. The CDR3 is 14 residues long. The germline V and J ends were trimmed by 9 bases and 2 bases, with 15 bases remaining between them. Germline loops: CDR1 SNHLY, CDR2 FYNNEI. Here the CDR3 DNA reads TGTGCCAGTAAGGACCCGGCGGCCACAGATACGCAGTATTTT. It specifies CASKDPAATDTQYF.

J is TRBJ1-1 and V is TRBV7-3, with a tentative D call TRBD1 (5 bases). V dropped 5 bases and J dropped 4 bases, with 26 bases sitting between them. The CDR3 consists of 18 residues. The germline gives CDR1 SGHTA, CDR2 FQGTGA. CDR3 sequence (DNA): TGTGCCAGCAGCCCCCGCGGGGAGGCGGAAGCCGGGGGCACTGAAGCTTTCTTT. Its protein product is CASSPRGEAEAGGTEAFF.

The chain joins TRBV30 to TRBJ1-6; D is uncertain. CDR3 length: 13 residues. V lost 1 base, J lost 9 bases, and 10 bases lay in between. Germline V gene sequence: CDR1 GTSNPN, CDR2 SVGIG (reference sequence). The CDR3 nucleotides are TGTGCCTGGAGTGAGCTCCGAACTTCACCCCTCCACTTT. It yields the protein CAWSELRTSPLHF.

This chain links TRBV9 with TRBJ1-3; D gene ambiguous. CDR3 length: 12 residues. Trimming left V 4 bases short and J 9 bases short, with 11 bases between. Per germline, CDR1 SGDLS and CDR2 YYNGEE. The CDR3 here is CASSTTRGTIYF. The CDR3 nucleotides read TGTGCCAGCAGCACAACACGTGGCACCATATATTTT. The full variable domain, completed using reference TRBV9 and TRBJ1-3, is DSGVTQTPKHLITATGQRVTLRCSPRSGDLSVYWYQQSLDQGLQFLIQYYNGEERAKGNILERFSAQQFPDLHSELNLSSLELGDSALYFCASSTTRGTIYFGEGSWLTVV.

The rearrangement links TRBV15 to TRBJ1-5; no clear D gene. The CDR3 spans 12 residues. V gave up 3 bases and J gave up 5 bases, with 5 bases separating them. Germline V gene data show CDR1 as LNHNV and CDR2 as YYDKDF (reference sequence). The DNA for the CDR3 is TGTGCCACCAGCAGGGAGGATCAGCCCCAGCATTTT. Translated, it gives CATSREDQPQHF.

This clone was recorded only once. The CDR3 here is CASSTASGRGTGELFF. DNA for the CDR3: TGTGCCAGTAGTACGGCTAGCGGGAGAGGCACCGGGGAGCTGTTTTTT. This chain joins TRBV19 and TRBJ2-2, with 10 bases aligning to TRBD2. The CDR3 consists of 16 residues. The germline V gene has CDR1 LNHDA and CDR2 SQIVND (reference sequence). V shed 4 bases, J shed 4 bases, and the junction held 6 bases outside the gene matches.

The V call is TRBV30, the J call TRBJ1-1; the D is unclear. Trimming shortened V by 3 bases and J by 3 bases, and 8 bases separated the two germline ends. The CDR3 runs to 12 residues. The germline gives CDR1 GTSNPN, CDR2 SVGIG (reference sequence). The CDR3 DNA reads TGTGCCTGGAGCCCCCCCTACACTGAAGCTTTCTTT. Residues: CAWSPPYTEAFF. Using reference TRBV30 and TRBJ1-1 for the parts outside the CDR3, the full variable domain is SQTIHQWPATLVQPVGSPLSLECTVEGTSNPNLYWYRQAAGRGLQLLFYSVGIGQISSEVPQNLSASRPQDRQFILSSKKLLLSDSGFYLCAWSPPYTEAFFGQGTRLTVV.

V usage is TRBV5-6 and J usage is TRBJ2-3, with 7 nucleotides matching TRBD2. CDR3 size: 15 residues. CDR1 is SGHDT and CDR2 is YYEEEE in the germline V gene. After removal of 7 bases from V and 7 bases from J, the junction contained 15 bases not matched to a gene. CDR3 bases: TGTGCCAGCTCCCCCCCGGCGGGAGATTTTTATACGCAGTATTTT. Translating gives CASSPPAGDFYTQYF.

The V and J genes are TRBV19 and TRBJ1-5, with 9 bases matching TRBD1. The V gene end was trimmed by 3 bases and the J gene end by 7 bases; junction bases not matched to a gene: 1. The CDR3 sequence is 13 residues long. In germline, CDR1 is LNHDA, CDR2 SQIVND (reference sequence). CDR3 residues: CASSMGQGQPQHF. The CDR3 nucleotides are TGTGCCAGTAGTATGGGACAGGGACAGCCCCAGCATTTT.

This chain joins TRBV4-1 and TRBJ2-1; D gene uncertain. There are 16 residues in the CDR3. CDR1 and CDR2 (germline): MGHRA, YSYEKL. V lost 0 bases to trimming and J lost 3 bases, with 12 bases between them. CDR3 loop: CASSQDLGYGYNEQFF. In DNA, the CDR3 is TGCGCCAGCAGCCAAGATTTAGGATATGGCTACAATGAGCAGTTCTTC.

The rearrangement links TRBV27 to TRBJ2-5; a possible D gene is TRBD1 (5 bases). The J call may be faulty, since TRBJ2-7 better matches the DNA end. In germline, CDR1 is MNHEY, CDR2 SMNVEV (reference sequence). This CDR3 comprises 14 residues. CDR3 nucleotides: TGTGCCAGCAGTTTAAGCAGGGCCAACTACGAGCAGTACTTC. Translated, it gives CASSLSRANYEQYF.

The genes are TRBV7-3 and TRBJ2-2, with D perhaps matching TRBD1 (5 bases). CDR3 length: 15 amino acids. Germline CDR1 is SGHTA and CDR2 is FQGTGA. V was clipped by 0 bases and J by 5 bases, with 10 bases between them. This chain's CDR3 is CASSLTGAETGELFF. In DNA form, the CDR3 reads TGTGCCAGCAGCTTAACAGGGGCTGAGACCGGGGAGCTGTTTTTT. The complete variable domain, with remaining parts taken from reference TRBV7-3 and TRBJ2-2, reads GAGVSQTPSNKVTEKGKYVELRCDPISGHTALYWYRQSLGQGPEFLIYFQGTGAADDSGLPNDRFFAVRPEGSVSTLKIQRTERGDSAVYLCASSLTGAETGELFFGEGSRLTVL.

This clone was observed once. The chain is built from TRBV2 and TRBJ2-7; 8 bases agree with TRBD1. Looked up from germline, CDR1 is SNHLY and CDR2 is FYNNEI. Trimming took 2 bases from V and 4 from J; bases not matched to a gene: 7. The CDR3 is 15 residues long. The CDR3 is CASSETDREYYEQYF. CDR3 sequence (DNA): TGTGCCAGCAGTGAAACGGACAGGGAGTATTACGAGCAGTACTTC.

V gene TRBV30 combines with J gene TRBJ2-7; weak D call: TRBD1 (6 bases). Germline V gene data show CDR1 as GTSNPN and CDR2 as SVGIG (reference sequence). The CDR3 sequence is 13 residues long. V was cut by 4 bases and J by 6 bases, with 16 bases left in between. The DNA of the CDR3 is TGTGCCTGGACCGGGCAGGGGCCTCTCGAGCAGTACTTC. Translation gives CAWTGQGPLEQYF.